Shown below are 19 T cell receptor beta chains from a single sample sequenced in a study of blood T cell repertoires in COVID-19. Profiling relied on immunoSEQ multiplex PCR, and the TCRdb table lists in-frame clones only, not all of them. Altogether fewer than 85,000 clones are present, 75% to 90% being singletons, with the ten largest covering roughly 5.5%. Material: peripheral blood. The receptors were gathered from a man aged 80 or over with acute or convalescent COVID-19.

The genes are TRBV5-5 and TRBJ1-1; D ambiguous. Germline CDR1 reads SGHKS; CDR2 reads YYEKEE (reference sequence). This CDR3 spans 12 amino acids. The V end was cut by 1 base, the J end by 2 bases, with 3 bases between. This CDR3 is CASSLTNTEAFF. The CDR3 DNA follows: TGTGCCAGCAGCTTGACAAACACTGAAGCTTTCTTT.

This clone showed up just a few times. This chain links TRBV4-3 with TRBJ2-6; D remains unclear. Germline values: CDR1 LGHNA, CDR2 YSLEER. There are 18 residues in the CDR3. V was cut by 2 bases and J by 1 base, with 15 bases left in between. The CDR3 DNA reads TGCGCCAGCAGCCAAAGTGAGGATTCCTATTCTGGGGCCAACGTCCTGACTTTC. This sequence encodes CASSQSEDSYSGANVLTF.

This chain's CDR3 is CASSLTGATNEKLFF. The CDR3 DNA reads TGTGCCAGCAGTTTAACAGGAGCAACTAATGAAAAACTGTTTTTT. This sequence joins TRBV28 and TRBJ1-4; possible D gene TRBD1, 5 bases. CDR1 and CDR2 (germline): MDHEN, SYDVKM. There are 15 residues in the CDR3. The V gene lost 2 bases and the J gene lost 0 bases, with 7 bases spanning the gap.

This chain joins TRBV6-5 and TRBJ2-7, with 7 bases matching TRBD1. Looked up from germline, CDR1 is MNHEY and CDR2 is SVGAGI. The CDR3 is made up of 14 amino acids. J was trimmed by 3 bases and V by 0 bases; bases with no gene match: 2. CDR3: CASSYSQGDYEQYF. CDR3 DNA: TGTGCCAGCAGTTACTCCCAGGGGGACTACGAGCAGTACTTC.

This chain uses TRBV28 with TRBJ2-5, with D hard to call. CDR3 length: 15 residues. V was shortened by 2 bases and J by 5 bases, with 15 bases between the two germline ends. Germline CDR1 is MDHEN and CDR2 is SYDVKM. The CDR3 sequence is CASSLRVELGETQYF. The CDR3, as DNA: TGTGCCAGCAGTTTACGGGTGGAACTTGGGGAGACCCAGTACTTC.

This rearrangement joins TRBV18 to TRBJ1-4; 9 nucleotides line up with TRBD1. The length of the CDR3 is 15 residues. With V trimmed by 8 bases and J by 5 bases, 9 bases remained unmatched. Germline values: CDR1 KGHSH, CDR2 LQKENI. This chain's CDR3 is CASTGTGRKNEKLFF. DNA for the CDR3: TGTGCCAGCACCGGGACAGGGCGGAAAAATGAAAAACTGTTTTTT.

The chain joins TRBV28 to TRBJ2-7; a weak D match, TRBD1 (5 bases). Trimming took off 5 bases at V and 3 bases at J, with 8 bases between the two ends. The CDR3 consists of 12 residues. The V gene's germline CDR1 is MDHEN and CDR2 SYDVKM. As DNA, the CDR3 is TGTGCCAGCAGTCTAGGGGTCTACGAGCAGTACTTC. Protein sequence: CASSLGVYEQYF.

The chain employs TRBV10-3 and TRBJ1-6; 9 bases align to TRBD1. The germline gives CDR1 ENHRY, CDR2 SYGVKD. The CDR3 has 15 residues. The ends lost 5 bases at V and 8 bases at J; junction bases unmatched: 7. CDR3 protein: CAISIQGAGDSPLHF. CDR3 in DNA: TGTGCCATCAGTATACAGGGGGCGGGGGATTCACCCCTCCACTTT.

V gene TRBV9 combines with J gene TRBJ1-2; 9 bases align to TRBD1. The V gene's germline CDR1 is SGDLS and CDR2 YYNGEE. V shed 2 bases and J 4 bases; nucleotides not matched to a gene: 12. The CDR3 spans 17 residues. The CDR3 DNA reads TGTGCCAGCAGCGTCCGACCAGGGGGACAGGGAGTCTATGGCTACACCTTC. Its translation is CASSVRPGGQGVYGYTF.

Here the CDR3 DNA reads TGTGCCAGCAGCTTTTCACAGAACACTGAAGCTTTCTTT. It yields the protein CASSFSQNTEAFF. V is TRBV7-9 and J is TRBJ1-1; D remains unclear. Trimming removed 3 bases at V and 1 base at J, with 6 bases between. The CDR3 consists of 13 residues. Germline CDR1 and CDR2: SEHNR and FQNEAQ (reference sequence). Full variable domain (missing parts from reference TRBV7-9 and TRBJ1-1): DTGVSQNPRHKITKRGQNVTFRCDPISEHNRLYWYRQTLGQGPEFLTYFQNEAQLEKSRLLSDRFSAERPKGSFSTLEIQRTEQGDSAMYLCASSFSQNTEAFFGQGTRLTVV.

V usage is TRBV2 and J usage is TRBJ2-7, with 8 bases that match TRBD2. Looked up from germline, CDR1 is SNHLY and CDR2 is FYNNEI. The J segment lost 3 bases and the V segment lost 6 bases, leaving 10 bases of the junction unmatched. CDR3 length: 15 residues. CDR3 nucleotides: TGTGCCAGCAGACCCGGGGGGGGGATAAACTACGAGCAGTACTTC. Translated: CASRPGGGINYEQYF.

V usage is TRBV2 and J usage is TRBJ1-5; D may be TRBD1 (5 bases). The CDR3 contains 19 residues. V was clipped by 2 bases and J by 0 bases, with 20 bases between them. Germline-derived CDR1 and CDR2 are SNHLY and FYNNEI. CDR3 sequence: CASSESRAGWTYSNQPQHF. The CDR3 DNA is TGTGCCAGCAGTGAAAGTAGGGCGGGGTGGACATATAGCAATCAGCCCCAGCATTTT.

The V and J genes are TRBV28 and TRBJ2-1, with TRBD2 matching over 10 bases. The CDR3 sequence is 14 residues long. Germline V gene data show CDR1 as MDHEN and CDR2 as SYDVKM. Trimming at V came to 4 bases and at J to 10 bases, leaving 7 bases not matched to a gene. The CDR3, as DNA: TGTGCCAGCAGTTCAGGACTAGCGGTTAGGGAGCAGTTCTTC. This sequence encodes CASSSGLAVREQFF. The whole variable domain, remainder taken from reference TRBV28 and TRBJ2-1, is DVKVTQSSRYLVKRTGEKVFLECVQDMDHENMFWYRQDPGLGLRLIYFSYDVKMKEKGDIPEGYSVSREKKERFSLILESASTNQTSMYLCASSSGLAVREQFFGPGTRLTVL.

This sequence joins TRBV3-1 (or the pseudogene TRBV3-2) and TRBJ2-7; D uncertain. This CDR3 contains 12 residues. Trimming left V 2 bases short and J 4 bases short, with 6 bases between. CDR1 is LGHDT, CDR2 YNNKEL, per germline (reference sequence). CDR3 sequence reads: CASSQSEYEQYF. The CDR3 DNA is TGTGCCAGCAGCCAATCTGAGTACGAGCAGTACTTC.

The chain's CDR3 is CASTYGVTSGNTIYF. CDR3 bases: TGTGCCAGCACCTACGGGGTAACCTCTGGAAACACCATATATTTT. The chain is built from TRBV7-2 and TRBJ1-3; D is undetermined. With 7 bases removed from V and 0 bases from J, the gap between germline ends came to 13 bases. CDR3 length equals 15 residues. In germline, CDR1 is SGHTA, CDR2 FQGNSA.

The rearrangement links TRBV29-1 to TRBJ1-1; possible D gene TRBD1, 6 bases. The CDR3 covers 12 residues. V gave up 4 bases and J gave up 5 bases, with 11 bases separating them. Germline CDR1 SQVTM, CDR2 ANQGSEA. CDR3 residues: CSVVQGGTEAFF. The CDR3 DNA reads as TGCAGCGTTGTACAGGGTGGGACTGAAGCTTTCTTT.

The CDR3 region has the DNA TGTGCCAGTAGTATCGGGGGAGAGACCCAGTACTTC. Translation: CASSIGGETQYF. This rearrangement joins TRBV19 to TRBJ2-5; D is perhaps TRBD2 (6 bases). The CDR3 loop spans 12 amino acids. Germline values: CDR1 LNHDA, CDR2 SQIVND (reference sequence). V lost 3 bases, J lost 4 bases, and 6 bases lay in between. Based on the CDR3 plus reference TRBV19 and TRBJ2-5, the full variable domain is DGGITQSPKYLFRKEGQNVTLSCEQNLNHDAMYWYRQDPGQGLRLIYYSQIVNDFQKGDIAEGYSVSREKKESFPLTVTSAQKNPTAFYLCASSIGGETQYFGPGTRLLVL.

The V call is TRBV5-4, the J call TRBJ2-1; 12 bases map to TRBD2. V trimming: 2 bases; J trimming: 0 bases; junction bases outside the gene matches: 9. This CDR3 is built from 19 residues. Looked up from germline, CDR1 is SGHNT and CDR2 is YYREEE (reference sequence). Here the CDR3 DNA reads TGTGCCAGCAGCTTTGGGGCACTAGCGGGGGGAAGCTCCTACAATGAGCAGTTCTTC. This translates into CASSFGALAGGSSYNEQFF.

The chain links TRBV30 to TRBJ2-3, with 12 bases lining up with TRBD2. Germline trimming cut 5 bases from V and 10 bases from J; bases unmatched to any gene: 16. Germline CDR1 reads GTSNPN; CDR2 reads SVGIG (reference sequence). The length of the CDR3 is 16 residues. The CDR3 sequence: CAWGPELAGGRASQYF. The CDR3 DNA reads as TGTGCCTGGGGCCCGGAACTAGCGGGGGGTAGGGCATCGCAGTATTTT.